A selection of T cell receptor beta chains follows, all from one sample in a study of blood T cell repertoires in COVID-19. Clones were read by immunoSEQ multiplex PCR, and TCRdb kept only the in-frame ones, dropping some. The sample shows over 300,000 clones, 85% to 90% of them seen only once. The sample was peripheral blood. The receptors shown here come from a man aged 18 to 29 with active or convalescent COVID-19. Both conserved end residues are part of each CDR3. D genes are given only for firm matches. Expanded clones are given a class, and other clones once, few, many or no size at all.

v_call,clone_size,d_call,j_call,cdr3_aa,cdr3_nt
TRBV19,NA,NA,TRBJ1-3,CASSIGRSGNTIYF,TGTGCCAGTAGTATAGGCAGGTCTGGAAACACCATATATTTT
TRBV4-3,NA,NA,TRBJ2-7,CASSQGAGEGEQYF,TGCGCCAGCAGCCAAGGTGCAGGGGAGGGCGAGCAGTACTTC
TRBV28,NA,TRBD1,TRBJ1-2,CASSTPGQQVRGGYTF,TGTGCCAGCAGTACCCCGGGACAGCAGGTTAGGGGGGGCTACACCTTC
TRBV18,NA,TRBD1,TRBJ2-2,CASSPLRDRLTGELFF,TGTGCCAGCTCACCACTCCGGGACAGGCTCACCGGGGAGCTGTTTTTT
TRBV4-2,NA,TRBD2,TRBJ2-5,CASSQERGSGGETQYF,TGTGCCAGCAGCCAAGAGCGGGGTAGCGGGGGAGAGACCCAGTACTTC
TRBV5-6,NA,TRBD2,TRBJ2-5,CASSPGLAGAKAETQYF,TGTGCCAGCAGCCCGGGACTAGCGGGGGCGAAGGCGGAGACCCAGTACTTC
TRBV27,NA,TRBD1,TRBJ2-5,CASSYRTQGAQETQYF,TGTGCCAGCAGTTATAGGACACAGGGGGCTCAAGAGACCCAGTACTTC
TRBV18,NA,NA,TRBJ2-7,CASSPGTTSYEQYF,TGTGCCAGCTCCCCCGGGACAACCTCCTACGAGCAGTACTTC
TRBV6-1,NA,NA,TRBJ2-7,CASSEVFSSSYEQYF,TGTGCCAGCAGTGAAGTGTTCTCCAGCTCCTACGAGCAGTACTTC
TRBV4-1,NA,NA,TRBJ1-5,CASSQDGPSNQPQHF,TGCGCCAGCAGCCAAGATGGGCCCAGCAATCAGCCCCAGCATTTT
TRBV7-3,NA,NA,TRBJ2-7,CASSLGDNYEQYF,TGTGCCAGCAGCTTAGGGGACAACTACGAGCAGTACTTC
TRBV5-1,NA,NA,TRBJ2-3,CASSFGGPEDTQYF,TGCGCCAGCAGCTTCGGGGGGCCCGAAGATACGCAGTATTTT
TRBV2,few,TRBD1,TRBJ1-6,CASSSDRVTSPLHF,TGTGCCAGCAGTTCCGACAGGGTAACTTCACCCCTCCACTTT
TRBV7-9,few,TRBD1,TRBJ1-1,CASSLVWRDRGVAFF,TGTGCCAGCAGCTTAGTTTGGAGGGACAGGGGGGTAGCTTTCTTT
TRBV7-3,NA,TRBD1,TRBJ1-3,CASSATGGSGNTIYF,TGTGCCAGCAGCGCGACAGGGGGCTCTGGAAACACCATATATTTT
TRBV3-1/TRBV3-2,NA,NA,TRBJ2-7,CASSQNWQAYEQYF,TGTGCCAGCAGCCAAAACTGGCAGGCCTACGAGCAGTACTTC
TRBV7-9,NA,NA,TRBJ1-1,CASSDRDTEAFF,TGTGCCAGCAGCGACAGAGACACTGAAGCTTTCTTT
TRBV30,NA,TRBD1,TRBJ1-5,CAWARGQEQPQHF,TGTGCCTGGGCCAGGGGGCAGGAGCAGCCCCAGCATTTT
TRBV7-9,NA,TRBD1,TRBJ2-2,CASSINRGATGELFF,TGTGCCAGCAGCATAAACAGGGGGGCCACCGGGGAGCTGTTTTTT
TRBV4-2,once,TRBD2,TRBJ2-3,CASSQGSGSGRVDTQYF,TGTGCCAGCAGCCAAGGATCGGGGAGCGGGAGGGTAGATACGCAGTATTTT